This entry lists 19 T cell receptor beta chains sequenced from one sample in a study of technical replicates of blood from a few donors. Here immunoSEQ multiplex PCR was the method, and the copy in TCRdb shows in-frame clones only, minus some. The sample shows about 89,000 clones, just under 95% of them seen only once. The sequenced sample consisted of T cells isolated from PBMCs. The receptors were sampled from a human donor in good health.

In this sample, this clone turned up a few times. The chain joins TRBV30 to TRBJ1-4; D not resolved. Trimming removed 0 bases at V and 8 bases at J, with 13 bases between. CDR3 length equals 14 residues. Germline CDR1 and CDR2: GTSNPN and SVGIG (reference sequence). The CDR3 here is CAWSVGGSQEKLFF. The DNA of the CDR3 is TGTGCCTGGAGTGTTGGAGGGAGTCAAGAAAAACTGTTTTTT.

The V gene is TRBV7-9, the J gene TRBJ1-5; weak D call: TRBD1 (6 bases). CDR1 and CDR2 (germline): SEHNR, FQNEAQ (reference sequence). Trimming left V 2 bases short and J 5 bases short, with 19 bases between. CDR3 length: 17 amino acids. The CDR3 loop is CASSLSRTGGAHQPQHF. CDR3 coding DNA: TGTGCCAGCAGCTTATCTAGGACGGGGGGCGCCCATCAGCCCCAGCATTTT.

The chain couples TRBV6-1 to TRBJ1-5; D perhaps matches TRBD1 (6 bases). V was shortened by 5 bases and J by 9 bases, with 17 bases between the two germline ends. The CDR3 has 14 amino acids. Germline CDR1 reads MNHNS; CDR2 reads SASEGT. The CDR3 region has the DNA TGTGCCAGCAGTCTCCGGACAGAGCCTCGGCCCCAGCATTTT. It is translated as CASSLRTEPRPQHF.

The chain joins TRBV7-9 to TRBJ2-1; 7 bases line up with TRBD2. Trimming removed 4 bases from V and 1 base from J; junction bases left unmatched: 7. CDR1 SEHNR and CDR2 FQNEAQ come from the germline V gene (reference sequence). The CDR3 covers 16 residues. The CDR3 DNA sequence: TGTGCCAGCAGCTATAAAATTAGCGGGTCCTACAATGAGCAGTTCTTC. Its protein product is CASSYKISGSYNEQFF. Drawing the rest from reference TRBV7-9 and TRBJ2-1, the complete variable domain is DTGVSQNPRHKITKRGQNVTFRCDPISEHNRLYWYRQTLGQGPEFLTYFQNEAQLEKSRLLSDRFSAERPKGSFSTLEIQRTEQGDSAMYLCASSYKISGSYNEQFFGPGTRLTVL.

There are a few counts of this clone. The chain combines TRBV30 with TRBJ1-4; 7 nucleotides match TRBD1. V lost 1 base, J lost 0 bases, and 5 bases stayed unmatched. Per the germline V gene, CDR1 is GTSNPN and CDR2 is SVGIG (reference sequence). The length of the CDR3 is 16 residues. The CDR3 DNA reads as TGTGCCTGGAGTGCTGGACAGGTCACAACTAATGAAAAACTGTTTTTT. It translates to CAWSAGQVTTNEKLFF. The entire variable domain, with the rest obtained from reference TRBV30 and TRBJ1-4, is as follows: SQTIHQWPATLVQPVGSPLSLECTVEGTSNPNLYWYRQAAGRGLQLLFYSVGIGQISSEVPQNLSASRPQDRQFILSSKKLLLSDSGFYLCAWSAGQVTTNEKLFFGSGTQLSVL.

The chain employs TRBV6-5 and TRBJ2-3; 9 bases match TRBD2. Germline V gene lookup returns CDR1 MNHEY and CDR2 SVGAGI. V lost 0 bases, J lost 3 bases, and 4 bases stayed unmatched. The CDR3 consists of 16 residues. CDR3 loop: CASSYSLAGKTDTQYF. The CDR3 nucleotides are TGTGCCAGCAGTTACTCCCTAGCGGGGAAGACAGATACGCAGTATTTT.

The chain links TRBV7-9 to TRBJ2-1; no clear D gene. Trimming left V 3 bases short and J 0 bases short, with 15 bases between. The CDR3 is 17 amino acids. Germline lookup yields CDR1 SEHNR and CDR2 FQNEAQ (reference sequence). The CDR3 bases are TGTGCCAGCAGCTTCGGGTTGATGGTAAACTCCTACAATGAGCAGTTCTTC. This translates into CASSFGLMVNSYNEQFF.

The chain is built from TRBV6-1 and TRBJ1-5; no firm D call. Trimming shortened V by 3 bases and J by 4 bases, and 16 bases separated the two germline ends. The CDR3 has 16 amino acids. Germline CDR1 MNHNS, CDR2 SASEGT. The CDR3 is CASSDIGSSRNQPQHF. The CDR3 DNA reads as TGTGCCAGCAGTGATATTGGTTCAAGCCGGAATCAGCCCCAGCATTTT.

This chain links TRBV29-1 with TRBJ1-2; D uncertain. This CDR3 has 14 amino acids. V was shortened by 4 bases and J by 0 bases, with 12 bases between the two germline ends. Germline loops: CDR1 SQVTM, CDR2 ANQGSEA. CDR3 DNA: TGCAGCGTTGTTCTGAGCCGAGCTAACTATGGCTACACCTTC. As protein: CSVVLSRANYGYTF.

This chain connects TRBV28 to TRBJ2-7; D is undetermined. V was cut by 7 bases and J by 3 bases, with 4 bases left in between. Germline V gene lookup returns CDR1 MDHEN and CDR2 SYDVKM. The CDR3 has 10 residues. The chain's CDR3 is CASTNYEQYF. DNA of the CDR3: TGTGCCAGCACCAACTACGAGCAGTACTTC.

The chain links TRBV5-1 to TRBJ2-2, with D maybe TRBD1 (6 bases). This CDR3 spans 13 amino acids. Germline V gives CDR1 SGHRS, CDR2 YFSETQ. V shed 3 bases and J shed 6 bases, with 9 bases lying between them. CDR3 DNA sequence: TGCGCCAGCAGCTCTTCAGGGGCCGGGGAGCTGTTTTTT. Protein: CASSSSGAGELFF.

CDR3 sequence: CASSFLPGGTDTQYF. In DNA, the CDR3 is TGTGCCAGCAGCTTCCTCCCAGGGGGCACAGATACGCAGTATTTT. The chain couples TRBV5-4 to TRBJ2-3, with D possibly TRBD1 on 6 matching bases. The length of the CDR3 is 15 residues. The germline V gene encodes CDR1 SGHNT and CDR2 YYREEE (reference sequence). V lost 2 bases and J lost 1, with 11 bases in between.

The rearrangement uses TRBV7-9 and TRBJ1-1, with D unclear. This CDR3 region has 11 residues. Trimming removed 8 bases at V and 1 base at J, with 5 bases between. Germline lookup yields CDR1 SEHNR and CDR2 FQNEAQ (reference sequence). The CDR3 is CASVKNTEAFF. The CDR3 coding sequence is TGTGCCAGCGTAAAGAACACTGAAGCTTTCTTT.

In this sample, this clone turned up once. The rearrangement links TRBV11-3 to TRBJ2-5; 7 bases agree with TRBD1. The J segment lost 6 bases and the V segment lost 5 bases, leaving 12 bases of the junction unmatched. This CDR3 has 15 amino acids. CDR1 SGHNT and CDR2 YENEEA come from the germline V gene. The CDR3 DNA sequence: TGTGCCAGCAGCGCCGGGCAGGGGGACGGGCAGACCCAGTACTTC. Translating gives CASSAGQGDGQTQYF.

This chain uses TRBV28 with TRBJ1-2, with TRBD1 identical over 7 bases. The CDR3 contains 18 residues. Germline trimming cut 2 bases from V and 2 bases from J; bases unmatched to any gene: 14. In germline, CDR1 is MDHEN, CDR2 SYDVKM. The CDR3 reads CASSLPPYTSGQNYGYTF. As DNA, the CDR3 is TGTGCCAGCAGTTTACCCCCCTACACATCGGGACAGAACTATGGCTACACCTTC.

This sequence joins TRBV2 and TRBJ1-5; possibly TRBD1 for D (6 bases). The CDR3 extends over 17 amino acids. Per germline, CDR1 SNHLY and CDR2 FYNNEI. Trimming stripped 7 bases from V and 3 bases from J, with 22 bases between. This chain's CDR3 is CASMANRAYKSNQPQHF. CDR3 bases: TGTGCCAGCATGGCCAACAGGGCATACAAATCCAATCAGCCCCAGCATTTT.

As DNA, the CDR3 is TGTGCCAGCAGTTCCCTAGCGTCGGTCGGGTTCAATGAGCAGTTCTTC. It yields the protein CASSSLASVGFNEQFF. The chain links TRBV28 to TRBJ2-1; tentative D call: TRBD2 (6 bases). The V gene lost 4 bases and the J gene lost 6 bases, with 19 bases spanning the gap. CDR1 is MDHEN, CDR2 SYDVKM, per germline. This CDR3 has 16 amino acids.

The chain links TRBV9 to TRBJ2-1, with D maybe TRBD1 (5 bases). The CDR3 has 13 residues. In germline, CDR1 is SGDLS, CDR2 YYNGEE. Trimming removed 4 bases at V and 13 bases at J, with 18 bases between. Here the CDR3 reads CASSPQGAPVQFF. As DNA, the CDR3 is TGTGCCAGCAGCCCCCAAGGGGCTCCCGTTCAGTTCTTC. Full variable domain (remainder filled in from reference TRBV9 and TRBJ2-1): DSGVTQTPKHLITATGQRVTLRCSPRSGDLSVYWYQQSLDQGLQFLIQYYNGEERAKGNILERFSAQQFPDLHSELNLSSLELGDSALYFCASSPQGAPVQFFGPGTRLTVL.

This clone was observed a single time. This chain joins TRBV28 and TRBJ1-2; 7 bases align to TRBD1. Germline V lookup: CDR1 MDHEN, CDR2 SYDVKM. CDR3 length equals 14 residues. V lost 8 bases to trimming and J lost 5 bases; unmatched junction nucleotides: 11. CDR3 nucleotide sequence: TGTGCCAGCGTCATTGGGACAGCGAAATATGGCTACACCTTC. Protein product: CASVIGTAKYGYTF.